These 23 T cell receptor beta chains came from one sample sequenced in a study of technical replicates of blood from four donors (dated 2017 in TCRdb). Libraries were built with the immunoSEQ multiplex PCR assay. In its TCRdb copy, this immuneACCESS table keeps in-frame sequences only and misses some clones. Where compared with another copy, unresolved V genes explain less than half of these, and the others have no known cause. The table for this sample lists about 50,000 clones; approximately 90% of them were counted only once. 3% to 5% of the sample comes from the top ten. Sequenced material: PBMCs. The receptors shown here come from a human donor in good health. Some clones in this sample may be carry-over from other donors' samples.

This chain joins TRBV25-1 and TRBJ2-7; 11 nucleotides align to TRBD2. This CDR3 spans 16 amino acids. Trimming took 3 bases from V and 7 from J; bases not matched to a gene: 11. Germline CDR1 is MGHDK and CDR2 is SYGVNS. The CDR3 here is CASSEGLAGGQSEQYF. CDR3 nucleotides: TGTGCCAGCAGTGAGGGGTTAGCGGGAGGGCAAAGTGAGCAGTACTTC.

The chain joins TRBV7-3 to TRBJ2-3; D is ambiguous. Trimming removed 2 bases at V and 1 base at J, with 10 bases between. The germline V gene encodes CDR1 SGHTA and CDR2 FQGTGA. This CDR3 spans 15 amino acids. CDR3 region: CASSLGQPGTDTQYF. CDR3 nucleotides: TGTGCCAGCAGCTTAGGGCAGCCGGGCACAGATACGCAGTATTTT.

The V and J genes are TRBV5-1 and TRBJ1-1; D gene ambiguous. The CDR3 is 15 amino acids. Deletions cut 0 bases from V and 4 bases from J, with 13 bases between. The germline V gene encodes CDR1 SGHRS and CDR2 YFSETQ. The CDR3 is CASSLADTRRTEAFF. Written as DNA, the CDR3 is TGCGCCAGCAGCTTGGCCGACACCCGGCGCACTGAAGCTTTCTTT. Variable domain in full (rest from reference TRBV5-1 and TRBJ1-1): KAGVTQTPRYLIKTRGQQVTLSCSPISGHRSVSWYQQTPGQGLQFLFEYFSETQRNKGNFPGRFSGRQFSNSRSEMNVSTLELGDSALYLCASSLADTRRTEAFFGQGTRLTVV.

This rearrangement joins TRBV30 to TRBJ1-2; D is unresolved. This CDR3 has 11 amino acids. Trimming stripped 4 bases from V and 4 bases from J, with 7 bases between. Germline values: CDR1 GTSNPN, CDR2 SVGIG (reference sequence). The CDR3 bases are TGTGCCTGGATGGCAGGCTATGGCTACACCTTC. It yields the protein CAWMAGYGYTF.

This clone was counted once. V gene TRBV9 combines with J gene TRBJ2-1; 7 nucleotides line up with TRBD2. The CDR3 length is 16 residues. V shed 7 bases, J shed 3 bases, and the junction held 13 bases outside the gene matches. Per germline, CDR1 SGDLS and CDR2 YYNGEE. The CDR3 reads CASPKGILAHYNEQFF. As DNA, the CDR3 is TGTGCCAGCCCCAAGGGGATACTAGCGCACTACAATGAGCAGTTCTTC.

The CDR3 region has the DNA TGTGCCAGCAGCGCCGACTACACAGATACGCAGTATTTT. Its translation is CASSADYTDTQYF. V and J are TRBV7-3 and TRBJ2-3, with D maybe TRBD2 (5 bases). The germline gives CDR1 SGHTA, CDR2 FQGTGA. The CDR3 totals 13 residues. Trimming took off 5 bases at V and 2 bases at J, with 8 bases between the two ends.

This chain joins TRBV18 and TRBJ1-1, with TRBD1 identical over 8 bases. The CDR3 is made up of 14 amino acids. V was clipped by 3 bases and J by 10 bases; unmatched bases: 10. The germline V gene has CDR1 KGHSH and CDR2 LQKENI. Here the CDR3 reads CASSPSGQGARAFF. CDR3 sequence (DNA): TGTGCCAGCTCACCTTCGGGGCAGGGGGCGCGAGCTTTCTTT.

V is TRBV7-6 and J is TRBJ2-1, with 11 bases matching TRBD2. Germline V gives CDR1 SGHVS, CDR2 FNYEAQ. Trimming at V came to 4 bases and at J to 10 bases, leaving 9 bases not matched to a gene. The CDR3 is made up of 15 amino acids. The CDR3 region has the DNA TGTGCCAGCAGCTATCCCGGGACTAGCGGACCGGAGCAGTTCTTC. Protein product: CASSYPGTSGPEQFF. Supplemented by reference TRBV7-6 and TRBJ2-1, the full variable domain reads GAGVSQSPRYKVTKRGQDVALRCDPISGHVSLYWYRQALGQGPEFLTYFNYEAQQDKSGLPNDRFSAERPEGSISTLTIQRTEQRDSAMYRCASSYPGTSGPEQFFGPGTRLTVL.

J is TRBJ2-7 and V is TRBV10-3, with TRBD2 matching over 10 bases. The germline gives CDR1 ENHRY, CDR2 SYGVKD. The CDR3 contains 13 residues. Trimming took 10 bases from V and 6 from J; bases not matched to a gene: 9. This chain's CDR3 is CATEKRGGGEQYF. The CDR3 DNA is TGTGCCACCGAAAAGCGGGGGGGCGGCGAGCAGTACTTC.

DNA for the CDR3: TGCGCCAGCAGCCAAGAGGAGTATCACGAGCAGTACTTC. Translation gives CASSQEEYHEQYF. The chain couples TRBV4-1 to TRBJ2-7; no definite D call. This CDR3 is 13 amino acids long. Germline V lookup: CDR1 MGHRA, CDR2 YSYEKL. Trimming cost V 0 bases and J 5 bases, with 8 bases left between them.

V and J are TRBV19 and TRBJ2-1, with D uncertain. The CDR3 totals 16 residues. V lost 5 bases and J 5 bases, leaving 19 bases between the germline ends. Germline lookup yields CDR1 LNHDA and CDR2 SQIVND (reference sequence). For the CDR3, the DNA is TGTGCCAGTAGTCCTCAGACGGTTGTGGCGGACAATGAGCAGTTCTTC. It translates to CASSPQTVVADNEQFF.

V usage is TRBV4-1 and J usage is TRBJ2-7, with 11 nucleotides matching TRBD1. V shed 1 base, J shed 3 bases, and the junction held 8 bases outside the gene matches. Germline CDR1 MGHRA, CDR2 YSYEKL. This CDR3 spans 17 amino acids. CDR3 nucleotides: TGCGCCAGCAGCCAAGGCCTTGGGGGGACAGGGGGCTACGAGCAGTACTTC. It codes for CASSQGLGGTGGYEQYF.

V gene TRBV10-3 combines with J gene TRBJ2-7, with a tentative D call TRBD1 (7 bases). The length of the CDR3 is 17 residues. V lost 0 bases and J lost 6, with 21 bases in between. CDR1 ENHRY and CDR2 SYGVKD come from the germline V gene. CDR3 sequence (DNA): TGTGCCATCAGTGAGTCTTCTTCGCAGGGGGGAAGAGGCGAGCAGTACTTC. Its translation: CAISESSSQGGRGEQYF.

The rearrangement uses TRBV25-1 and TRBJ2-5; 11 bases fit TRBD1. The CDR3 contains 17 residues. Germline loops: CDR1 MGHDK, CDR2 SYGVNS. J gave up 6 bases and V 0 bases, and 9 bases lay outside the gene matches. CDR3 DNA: TGTGCCAGCAGTGAATACACTTTATGGGACAGGGGGAAGACCCAGTACTTC. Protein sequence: CASSEYTLWDRGKTQYF.

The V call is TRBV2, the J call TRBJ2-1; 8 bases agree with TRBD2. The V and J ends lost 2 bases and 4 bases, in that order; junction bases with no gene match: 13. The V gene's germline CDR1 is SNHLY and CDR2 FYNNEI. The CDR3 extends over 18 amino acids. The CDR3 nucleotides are TGTGCCAGCAGTGAAAGTGAGGGATGGCGGGAGGTTTACAATGAGCAGTTCTTC. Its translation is CASSESEGWREVYNEQFF.

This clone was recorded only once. The CDR3 reads CASSQEPGVRNNSPLHF. CDR3 DNA: TGCGCCAGCAGCCAAGAACCAGGGGTCAGGAATAATTCACCCCTCCACTTT. V gene TRBV4-3 combines with J gene TRBJ1-6; possibly TRBD1 for D (6 bases). The CDR3 is 17 amino acids. Trimming took off 0 bases at V and 5 bases at J, with 14 bases between the two ends. Germline V gene sequence: CDR1 LGHNA, CDR2 YSLEER.

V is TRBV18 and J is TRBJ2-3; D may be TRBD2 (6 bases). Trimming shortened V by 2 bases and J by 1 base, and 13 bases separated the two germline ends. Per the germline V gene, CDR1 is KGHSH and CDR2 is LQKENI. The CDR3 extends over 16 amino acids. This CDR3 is CASSPWAGGGTDTQYF. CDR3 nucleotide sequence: TGTGCCAGCTCACCATGGGCCGGGGGAGGCACAGATACGCAGTATTTT.

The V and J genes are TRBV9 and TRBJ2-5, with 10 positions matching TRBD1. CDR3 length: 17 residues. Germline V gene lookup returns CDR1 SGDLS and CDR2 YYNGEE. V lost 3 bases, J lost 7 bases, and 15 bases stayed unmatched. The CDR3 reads CASSAKGTGVLSGTQYF. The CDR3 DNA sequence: TGTGCCAGCAGCGCAAAAGGGACAGGGGTGTTATCTGGGACCCAGTACTTC.

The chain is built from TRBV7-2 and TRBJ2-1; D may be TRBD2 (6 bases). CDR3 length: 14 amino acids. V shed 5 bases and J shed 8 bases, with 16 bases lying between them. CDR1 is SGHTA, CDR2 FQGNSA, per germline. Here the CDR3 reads CASSNNLGGYEQFF. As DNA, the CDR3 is TGTGCCAGCAGCAACAATCTGGGAGGTTATGAGCAGTTCTTC. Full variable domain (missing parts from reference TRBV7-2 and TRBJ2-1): GAGVSQSPSNKVTEKGKDVELRCDPISGHTALYWYRQSLGQGLEFLIYFQGNSAPDKSGLPSDRFSAERTGGSVSTLTIQRTQQEDSAVYLCASSNNLGGYEQFFGPGTRLTVL.

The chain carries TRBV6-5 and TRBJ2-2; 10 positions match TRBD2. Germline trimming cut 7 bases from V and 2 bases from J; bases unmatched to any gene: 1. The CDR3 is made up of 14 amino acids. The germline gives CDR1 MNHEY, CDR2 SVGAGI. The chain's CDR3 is CASKRGGNTGELFF. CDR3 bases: TGTGCCAGCAAGCGGGGGGGAAACACCGGGGAGCTGTTTTTT.

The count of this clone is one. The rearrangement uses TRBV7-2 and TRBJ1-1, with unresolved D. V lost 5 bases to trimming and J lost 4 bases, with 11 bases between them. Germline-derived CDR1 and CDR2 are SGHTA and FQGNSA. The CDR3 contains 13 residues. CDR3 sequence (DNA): TGTGCCAGCAGCGCCGCCGGGTTCACTGAAGCTTTCTTT. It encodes CASSAAGFTEAFF.

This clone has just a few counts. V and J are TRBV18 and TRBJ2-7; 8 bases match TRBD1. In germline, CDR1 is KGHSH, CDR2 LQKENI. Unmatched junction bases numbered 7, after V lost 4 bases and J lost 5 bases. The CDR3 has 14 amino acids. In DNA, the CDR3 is TGTGCCAGCTCACACCGGACAGGGCGGGACGAGCAGTACTTC. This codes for CASSHRTGRDEQYF.

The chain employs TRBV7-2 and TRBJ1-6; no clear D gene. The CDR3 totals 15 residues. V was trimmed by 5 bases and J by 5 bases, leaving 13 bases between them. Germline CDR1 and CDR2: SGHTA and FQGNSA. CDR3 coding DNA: TGTGCCAGCAGCCGGGGAGCCAGACATAATTCACCCCTCCACTTT. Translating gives CASSRGARHNSPLHF.